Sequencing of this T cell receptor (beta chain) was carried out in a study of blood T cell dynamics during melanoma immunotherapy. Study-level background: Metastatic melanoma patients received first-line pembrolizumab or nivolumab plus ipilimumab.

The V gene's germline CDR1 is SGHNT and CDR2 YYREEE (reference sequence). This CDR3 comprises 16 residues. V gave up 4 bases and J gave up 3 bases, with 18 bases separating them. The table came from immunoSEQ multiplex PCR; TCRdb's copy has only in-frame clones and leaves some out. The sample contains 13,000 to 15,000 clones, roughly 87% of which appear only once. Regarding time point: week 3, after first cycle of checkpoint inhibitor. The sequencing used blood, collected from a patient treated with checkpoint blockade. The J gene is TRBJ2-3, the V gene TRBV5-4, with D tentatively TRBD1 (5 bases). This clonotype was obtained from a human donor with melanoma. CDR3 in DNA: TGTGCCAGCAGCGTAAAGTCAGGGTTATGGACAGATACGCAGTATTTT. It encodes CASSVKSGLWTDTQYF.